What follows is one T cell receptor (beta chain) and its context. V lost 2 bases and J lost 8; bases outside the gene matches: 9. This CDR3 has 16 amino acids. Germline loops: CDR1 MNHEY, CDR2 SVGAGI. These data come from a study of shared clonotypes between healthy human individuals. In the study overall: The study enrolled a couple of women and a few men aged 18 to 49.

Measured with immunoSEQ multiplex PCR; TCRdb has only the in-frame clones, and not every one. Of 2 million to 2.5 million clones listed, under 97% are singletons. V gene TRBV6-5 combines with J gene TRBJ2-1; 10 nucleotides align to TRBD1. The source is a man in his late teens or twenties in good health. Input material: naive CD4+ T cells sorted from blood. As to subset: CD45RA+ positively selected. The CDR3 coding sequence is TGTGCCAGCAGTTACGGGACAGGGGACTCCAGCGATGAGCAGTTCTTC. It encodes CASSYGTGDSSDEQFF.